The rows below give T cell receptor beta chains drawn from one sample of a study of T-cell reconstitution after alpha-beta-depleted transplantation in children. TCRdb independently ran MiXCR on the PCR reads; one entry per CDR3 protein. The sample shows around 500,000 distinct CDR3 sequences, roughly 23% of them seen only once. The sequenced sample was PBMCs, mostly from graft donor cells, obtained 360 days after TCRalphabeta/CD19-depleted stem cell transplant. Source of these receptors: a boy under two years old who had a stem cell transplant for acute myeloid leukemia, so the T cells may come from the graft donor. The conserved cysteine and the conserved F or W are not part of the CDR3 here. The D gene is left open where the match is weak.

>TRBJ2-3|TRBV20-1|TRBD1
SARDKGQGEDTQY
>TRBJ2-7|TRBV12-3/TRBV12-4|NA
ASSFHRVYEQY
>TRBJ2-5|TRBV7-7|NA
ASSFEADQETQY
>TRBJ2-5|TRBV24-1|TRBD2
ATSAMTSGAQETQY
>TRBJ2-7|TRBV7-2|NA
ASSPLTGRAYEQY
>TRBJ1-2|TRBV5-1|TRBD1
ASGQGEGYGYT
>TRBJ2-7|TRBV12-3/TRBV12-4|NA
ATYEQGSYEQY
>TRBJ2-1|TRBV20-1|TRBD2
SAISTSGGEYNEQF
>TRBJ2-5|TRBV11-2|NA
ASSLPRTVGGMETQY
>TRBJ2-3|TRBV5-1|TRBD2
ASSLSGGIDTQY
>TRBJ1-2|TRBV10-1|TRBD1
ASKGDRGHGYGYT
>TRBJ2-3|TRBV24-1|NA
ATGQSTDTQY
>TRBJ2-7|TRBV6-5|NA
ASSYNGPSYEQY
>TRBJ2-1|TRBV12-3/TRBV12-4|TRBD2
ASSRSSGGLRNEQF
>TRBJ2-7|TRBV18|NA
ASSTGTITYEQY
>TRBJ2-5|TRBV29-1|NA
SVGRSMGETQY
>TRBJ1-6|TRBV12-3/TRBV12-4|NA
ASSFMGPSNSPLH
>TRBJ1-1|TRBV27|NA
ASSFAGLNTEAF
>TRBJ2-5|TRBV4-1|NA
ASSQDTRGSQETQY
>TRBJ2-7|TRBV7-2|NA
ASSIMGSGTTYEQY
>TRBJ2-2|TRBV12-3/TRBV12-4|TRBD2
ATRVAGNTGELF
>TRBJ1-5|TRBV12-3/TRBV12-4|NA
ASRGAGGSQPQH
>TRBJ1-2|TRBV21-1|NA
ASSIQQGVNGYT
>TRBJ2-1|TRBV6-5|TRBD2
ASSVLAGETSYNEQF
>TRBJ1-4|TRBV20-1|NA
SASRGRNEKLF
>TRBJ2-3|TRBV20-1|NA
SARPPTGLGVDTQY
>TRBJ2-2|TRBV4-3|NA
ASSQDRGGNTGELF
>TRBJ2-1|TRBV28|TRBD1
ASSLEVLGGRNEQF
>TRBJ1-5|TRBV6-1|NA
ASSPTGQVAQPQH
>TRBJ1-3|TRBV20-1|TRBD1
SATRGTVTGNTIY
>TRBJ1-1|TRBV20-1|TRBD1
SAPDRDPAF
>TRBJ2-5|TRBV24-1|TRBD2
ATSEPKTSGWLVQETQY
>TRBJ2-1|TRBV20-1|TRBD2
SARPGGAGGIYNEQF
>TRBJ2-5|TRBV20-1|TRBD2
SASPSGGRLETQY
>TRBJ1-2|TRBV12-3/TRBV12-4|NA
ASSDRGSAYGYT
>TRBJ2-1|TRBV20-1|NA
SARDTRGRSYNEQF
>TRBJ2-7|TRBV12-3/TRBV12-4|TRBD1
ASRAGQANSYEQY
>TRBJ2-5|TRBV12-3/TRBV12-4|NA
ASTGLIQETQY
>TRBJ1-1|TRBV9|NA
ASSVLEGYTEAF
>TRBJ2-1|TRBV5-1|NA
ASSPTESSYNEQF
>TRBJ2-1|TRBV28|NA
ASSLRGGWENEQF
>TRBJ2-4|TRBV20-1|NA
SAPGAGQPKNIQY
>TRBJ1-1|TRBV6-5|NA
ASAGQGTTANTEAF
>TRBJ2-5|TRBV20-1|NA
SARDWVQETQY
>TRBJ1-1|TRBV18|NA
ASSRRMNTEAF
>TRBJ2-3|TRBV4-2|TRBD2
ASSHLTSGNTDTQY
>TRBJ2-2|TRBV12-3/TRBV12-4|NA
ASSWAPQTGELF
>TRBJ2-7|TRBV9|NA
ASSVDGSYEQY
>TRBJ2-7|TRBV4-3|TRBD2
ASSSRPPGTSGGAEQY
>TRBJ2-6|TRBV5-6|NA
ASSLVGGISGANVLT